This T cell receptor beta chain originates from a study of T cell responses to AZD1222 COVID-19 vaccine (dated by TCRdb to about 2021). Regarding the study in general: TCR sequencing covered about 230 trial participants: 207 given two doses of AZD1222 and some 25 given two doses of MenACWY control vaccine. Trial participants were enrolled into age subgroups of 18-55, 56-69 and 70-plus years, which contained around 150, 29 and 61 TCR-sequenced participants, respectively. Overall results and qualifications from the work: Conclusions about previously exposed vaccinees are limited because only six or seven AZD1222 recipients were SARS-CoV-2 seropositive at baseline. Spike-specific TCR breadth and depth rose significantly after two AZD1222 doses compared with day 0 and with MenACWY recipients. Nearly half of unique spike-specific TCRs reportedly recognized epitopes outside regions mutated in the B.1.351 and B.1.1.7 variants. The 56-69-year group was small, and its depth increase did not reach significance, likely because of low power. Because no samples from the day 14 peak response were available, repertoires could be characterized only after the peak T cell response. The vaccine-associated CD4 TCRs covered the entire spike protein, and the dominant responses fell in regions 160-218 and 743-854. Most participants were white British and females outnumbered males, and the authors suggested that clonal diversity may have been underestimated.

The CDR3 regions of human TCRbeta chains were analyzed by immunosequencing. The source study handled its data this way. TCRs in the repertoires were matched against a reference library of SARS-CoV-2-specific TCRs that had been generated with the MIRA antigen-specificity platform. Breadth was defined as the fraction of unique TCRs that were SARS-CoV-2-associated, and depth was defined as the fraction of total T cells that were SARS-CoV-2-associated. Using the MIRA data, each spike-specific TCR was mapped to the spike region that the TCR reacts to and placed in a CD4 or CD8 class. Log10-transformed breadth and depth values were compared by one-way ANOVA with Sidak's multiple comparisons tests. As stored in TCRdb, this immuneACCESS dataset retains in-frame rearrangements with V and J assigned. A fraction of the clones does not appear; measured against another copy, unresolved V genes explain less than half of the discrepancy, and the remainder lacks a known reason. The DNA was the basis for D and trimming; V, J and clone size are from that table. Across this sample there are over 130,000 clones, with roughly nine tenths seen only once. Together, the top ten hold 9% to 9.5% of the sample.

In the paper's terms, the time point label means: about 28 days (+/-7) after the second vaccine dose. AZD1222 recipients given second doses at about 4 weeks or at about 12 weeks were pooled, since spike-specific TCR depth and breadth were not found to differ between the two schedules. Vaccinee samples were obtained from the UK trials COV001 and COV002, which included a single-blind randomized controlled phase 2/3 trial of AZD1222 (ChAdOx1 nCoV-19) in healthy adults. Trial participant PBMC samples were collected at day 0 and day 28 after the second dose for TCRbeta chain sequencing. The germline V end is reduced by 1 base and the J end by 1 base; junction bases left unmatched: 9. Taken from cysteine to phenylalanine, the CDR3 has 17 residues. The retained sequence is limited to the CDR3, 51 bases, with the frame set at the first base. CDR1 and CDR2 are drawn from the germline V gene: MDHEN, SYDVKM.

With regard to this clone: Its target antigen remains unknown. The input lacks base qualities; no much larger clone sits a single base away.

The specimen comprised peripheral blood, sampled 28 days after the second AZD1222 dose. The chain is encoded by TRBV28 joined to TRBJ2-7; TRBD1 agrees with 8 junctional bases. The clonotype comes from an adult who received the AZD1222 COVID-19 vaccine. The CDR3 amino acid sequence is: CASSLSPGQAISYEQYF. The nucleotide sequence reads TGTGCCAGCAGTTTATCTCCGGGACAGGCGATATCCTACGAGCAGTACTTC.